This T cell receptor (beta chain) was obtained from a study of monozygotic twins with inflammatory bowel disease. Donors gave under 3 ml of blood apiece. Total RNA from whole blood was isolated with no T cell sorting. TCRdb reanalyzed the 5' RACE reads, giving one entry per CDR3 protein sequence and no DNA. The sample totals 400,000 or so distinct CDR3 sequences. The clonotype was recovered from a human donor with ulcerative colitis or Crohn's disease, or a healthy co-twin of an affected twin (not recorded which). The specimen sequenced was blood.

CDR3 sequence: CASSPRDRGQFF. This sequence joins TRBV9 and TRBJ2-1; with no DNA, the TCRdb D assignment of TRBD1 cannot be verified. Per germline, CDR1 SGDLS and CDR2 YYNGEE. This CDR3 comprises 12 residues. Full variable domain (rest looked up from reference TRBV9 and TRBJ2-1): DSGVTQTPKHLITATGQRVTLRCSPRSGDLSVYWYQQSLDQGLQFLIQYYNGEERAKGNILERFSAQQFPDLHSELNLSSLELGDSALYFCASSPRDRGQFFGPGTRLTVL.